This T cell receptor (beta chain) is drawn from a study of blood T cell repertoires in COVID-19. Study context: The United States, Italy and Spain supplied acute and convalescent COVID-19 samples.

The CDR3 has 14 amino acids. In germline, CDR1 is MDHEN, CDR2 SYDVKM. Germline trimming cut 6 bases from V and 6 bases from J; bases unmatched to any gene: 7. Assay: immunoSEQ multiplex PCR; the TCRdb copy retains only in-frame clones and omits some. Seen here are some 87,000 clones, roughly 89% observed once, and the top ten hold under 3.5%. Material for sequencing was peripheral blood. This chain links TRBV28 with TRBJ2-2, with 7 positions matching TRBD2. The TCR was taken from a woman between 65 and 79 years old with acute or convalescent COVID-19. CDR3 sequence reads: CASRGLRGAGELFF. CDR3 nucleotides: TGTGCCAGCAGGGGACTTCGGGGGGCCGGGGAGCTGTTTTTT.